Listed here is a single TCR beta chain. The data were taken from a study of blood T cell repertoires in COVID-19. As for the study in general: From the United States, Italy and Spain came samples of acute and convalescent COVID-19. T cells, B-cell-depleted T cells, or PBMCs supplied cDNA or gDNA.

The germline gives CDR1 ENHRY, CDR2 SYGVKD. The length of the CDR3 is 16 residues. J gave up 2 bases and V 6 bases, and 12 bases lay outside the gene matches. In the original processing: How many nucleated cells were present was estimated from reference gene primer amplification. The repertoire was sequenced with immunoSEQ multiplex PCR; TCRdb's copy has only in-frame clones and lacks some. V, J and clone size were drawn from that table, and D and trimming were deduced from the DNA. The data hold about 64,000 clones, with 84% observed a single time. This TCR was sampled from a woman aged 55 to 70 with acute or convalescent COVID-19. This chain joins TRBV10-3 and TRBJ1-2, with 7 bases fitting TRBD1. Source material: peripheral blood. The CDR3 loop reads CAISGQATRLNYGYTF. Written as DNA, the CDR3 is TGTGCCATCAGCGGACAGGCGACAAGACTAAACTATGGCTACACCTTC.